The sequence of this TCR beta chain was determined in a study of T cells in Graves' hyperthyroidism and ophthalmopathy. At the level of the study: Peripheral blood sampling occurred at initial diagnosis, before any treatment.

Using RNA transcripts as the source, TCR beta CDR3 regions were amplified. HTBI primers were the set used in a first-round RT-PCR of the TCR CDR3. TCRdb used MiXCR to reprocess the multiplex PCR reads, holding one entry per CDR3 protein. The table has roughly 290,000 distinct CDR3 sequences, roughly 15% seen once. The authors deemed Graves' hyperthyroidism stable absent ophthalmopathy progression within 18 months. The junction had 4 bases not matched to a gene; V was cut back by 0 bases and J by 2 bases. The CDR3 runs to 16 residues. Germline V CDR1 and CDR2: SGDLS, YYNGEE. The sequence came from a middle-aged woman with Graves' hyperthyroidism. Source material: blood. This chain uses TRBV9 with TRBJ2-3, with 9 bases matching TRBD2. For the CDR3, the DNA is TGTGCCAGCAGCGTAGGGTCTAGCGGGAACACAGATACGCAGTATTTT. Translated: CASSVGSSGNTDTQYF.